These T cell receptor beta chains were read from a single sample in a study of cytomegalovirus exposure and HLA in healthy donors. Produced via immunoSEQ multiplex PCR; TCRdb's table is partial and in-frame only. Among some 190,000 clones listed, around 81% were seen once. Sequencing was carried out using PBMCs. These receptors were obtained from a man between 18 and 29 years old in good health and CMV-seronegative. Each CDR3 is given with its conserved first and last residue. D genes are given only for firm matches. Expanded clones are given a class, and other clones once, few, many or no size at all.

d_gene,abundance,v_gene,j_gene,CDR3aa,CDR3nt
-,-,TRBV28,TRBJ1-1,CASSPLTQGNTEAFF,TGTGCCAGCAGCCCACTGACCCAGGGGAACACTGAAGCTTTCTTT
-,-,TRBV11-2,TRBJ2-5,CASSRRAGERETQYF,TGTGCCAGCAGTCGTCGGGCAGGGGAGCGGGAGACCCAGTACTTC
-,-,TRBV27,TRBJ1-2,CASSRQAGTHTNWTF,TGTGCCAGCAGTCGTCAAGCCGGGACTCACACCAATTGGACCTTC
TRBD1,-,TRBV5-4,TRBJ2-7,CASSTRDRDSYEQYF,TGTGCCAGCAGCACCCGGGACAGGGACTCCTACGAGCAGTACTTC
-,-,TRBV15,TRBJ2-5,CATSPEEETQYF,TGTGCCACCAGCCCGGAGGAGGAGACCCAGTACTTC
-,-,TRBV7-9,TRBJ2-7,CASSPAQIGEQYF,TGTGCCAGCAGCCCTGCTCAAATCGGCGAGCAGTACTTC
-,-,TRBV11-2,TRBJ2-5,CASSPLGGETQYF,TGTGCCAGCAGCCCCTTGGGGGGAGAGACCCAGTACTTC
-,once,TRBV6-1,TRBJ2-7,CASRGGLSSYEQYF,TGTGCCAGCAGGGGGGGACTTAGCTCCTACGAGCAGTACTTC
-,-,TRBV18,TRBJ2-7,CASSPSARVYEQYF,TGTGCCAGCTCACCGTCCGCCAGGGTCTACGAGCAGTACTTC
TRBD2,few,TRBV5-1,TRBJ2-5,CASSLVSGAGGYQETQYF,TGCGCCAGCAGCTTGGTTAGCGGGGCCGGGGGGTACCAAGAGACCCAGTACTTC
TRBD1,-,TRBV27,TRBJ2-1,CASSLGQDNEQFF,TGTGCCAGCAGTCTCGGACAGGACAATGAGCAGTTCTTC
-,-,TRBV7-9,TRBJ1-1,CASSSPTLGQMNTEAFF,TGTGCCAGCAGCTCGCCAACCCTCGGACAGATGAACACTGAAGCTTTCTTT
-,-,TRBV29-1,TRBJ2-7,CSVGGQGSDYEQYF,TGCAGCGTTGGGGGGCAGGGAAGCGACTACGAGCAGTACTTC
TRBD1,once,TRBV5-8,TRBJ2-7,CASSWTGQGYF,TGTGCCAGCAGCTGGACAGGGCAGGGGTACTTC
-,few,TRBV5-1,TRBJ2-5,CASRSGSSAPQETQYF,TGCGCCAGCAGATCCGGGTCCTCCGCGCCCCAAGAGACCCAGTACTTC
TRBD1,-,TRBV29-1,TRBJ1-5,CSVWTGVGNQPQHF,TGCAGCGTGTGGACAGGGGTCGGCAATCAGCCCCAGCATTTT
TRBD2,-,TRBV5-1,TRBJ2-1,CASSLPSGYNEQFF,TGCGCCAGCAGCTTGCCTAGCGGGTACAATGAGCAGTTCTTC
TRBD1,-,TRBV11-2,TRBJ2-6,CASSLGQGTGANVLTF,TGTGCCAGCAGCTTGGGACAGGGAACTGGGGCCAACGTCCTGACTTTC
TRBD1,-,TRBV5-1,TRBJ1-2,CASSPGQATYGYTF,TGCGCCAGCTCGCCTGGACAGGCGACCTATGGCTACACCTTC
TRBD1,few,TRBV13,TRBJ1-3,CASSRRQGANTIYF,TGTGCCAGCAGCCGCAGACAGGGGGCAAACACCATATATTTT
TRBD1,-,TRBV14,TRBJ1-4,CASSHLAGTGINEKLFF,TGTGCCAGCAGCCACCTCGCCGGGACAGGGATTAATGAAAAACTGTTTTTT
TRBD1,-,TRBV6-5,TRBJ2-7,CASSYGGQGSYEQYF,TGTGCCAGCAGTTACGGAGGACAGGGGTCCTACGAGCAGTACTTC
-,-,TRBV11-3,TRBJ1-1,CASSLGVGAEAFF,TGTGCCAGCAGCTTAGGGGTGGGGGCAGAAGCTTTCTTT
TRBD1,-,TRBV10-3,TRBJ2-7,CAVSGTGAYEQYF,TGTGCCGTAAGCGGGACAGGGGCCTACGAGCAGTACTTC
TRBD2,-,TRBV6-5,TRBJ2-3,CASSYSGGAAADTQYF,TGTGCCAGCAGTTATAGCGGGGGGGCGGCTGCAGATACGCAGTATTTT
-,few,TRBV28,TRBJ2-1,CASSQAGGLDNEQFF,TGTGCCAGCAGTCAGGCGGGTGGTTTGGACAATGAGCAGTTCTTC
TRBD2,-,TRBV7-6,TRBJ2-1,CASSHLAGLYNEQFF,TGTGCCAGCAGCCATCTAGCGGGGTTATACAATGAGCAGTTCTTC
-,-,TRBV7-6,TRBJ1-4,CASSSQGSLNERGKLFF,TGTGCCAGCAGCTCGCAGGGGTCTCTGAATGAAAGGGGAAAACTGTTTTTT
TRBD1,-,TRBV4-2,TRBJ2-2,CASSQVPQGAGELFF,TGTGCCAGCAGCCAAGTCCCCCAGGGGGCCGGGGAGCTGTTTTTT
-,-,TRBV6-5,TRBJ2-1,CASSGTGFNNEQFF,TGTGCCAGCAGCGGGACTGGCTTCAACAATGAGCAGTTCTTC
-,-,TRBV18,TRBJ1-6,CASSPGAQEQDSPLHF,TGTGCCAGCTCACCAGGTGCACAGGAACAGGACTCACCCCTCCACTTT
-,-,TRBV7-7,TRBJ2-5,CASSLGQQETQYF,TGTGCTAGCAGCTTAGGGCAGCAAGAGACCCAGTACTTC
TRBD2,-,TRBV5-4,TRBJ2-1,CASSLTLADNEQFF,TGTGCCAGCAGCTTAACACTAGCGGACAATGAGCAGTTCTTC
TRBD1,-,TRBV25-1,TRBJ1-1,CASSAGTGMNTEAFF,TGTGCCAGCAGTGCCGGGACAGGGATGAACACTGAAGCTTTCTTT
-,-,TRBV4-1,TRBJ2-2,CASSPEGSGNTGELFF,TGCGCCAGCAGCCCGGAGGGGTCAGGGAACACCGGGGAGCTGTTTTTT
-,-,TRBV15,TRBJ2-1,CATSRDVEGNEQFF,TGTGCCACCAGCAGAGATGTGGAGGGCAATGAGCAGTTCTTC
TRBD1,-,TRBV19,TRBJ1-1,CASSTPPFRDREAFF,TGTGCCAGTAGTACCCCCCCATTCCGGGACAGAGAAGCTTTCTTT
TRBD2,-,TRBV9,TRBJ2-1,CASSVSGSFNEQFF,TGTGCCAGCAGCGTTAGCGGGAGCTTCAATGAGCAGTTCTTC
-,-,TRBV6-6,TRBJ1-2,CASSYSGGFGGYTF,TGTGCCAGCAGTTACTCAGGAGGGTTTGGCGGCTACACCTTC
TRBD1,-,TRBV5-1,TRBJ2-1,CASSEGQGPHEQFF,TGCGCCAGCAGCGAAGGACAGGGCCCCCATGAGCAGTTCTTC
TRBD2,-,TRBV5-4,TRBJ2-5,CASSFGTSGNQETQYF,TGTGCCAGCAGCTTCGGGACTAGCGGAAACCAAGAGACCCAGTACTTC
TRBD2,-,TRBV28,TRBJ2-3,CASRKPSGRGTDTQYF,TGTGCCAGCCGCAAACCTAGCGGGAGAGGGACAGATACGCAGTATTTT
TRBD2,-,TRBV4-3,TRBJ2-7,CASSQERLAGGHEQYF,TGCGCCAGCAGCCAAGAGCGACTAGCGGGAGGCCACGAGCAGTACTTC
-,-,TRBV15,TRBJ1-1,CATSVKRNTEAFF,TGTGCCACCAGCGTGAAGAGGAACACTGAAGCTTTCTTT
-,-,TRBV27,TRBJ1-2,CASSFIPGQDYGYTF,TGTGCCAGCAGTTTTATTCCAGGGCAGGACTATGGCTACACCTTC
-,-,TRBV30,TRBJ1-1,CAWSWRGGVAFF,TGTGCCTGGAGTTGGCGTGGGGGGGTGGCTTTCTTT
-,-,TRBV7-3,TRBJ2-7,CASSSTGAGEQYF,TGTGCCAGCAGCTCCACGGGAGCCGGCGAGCAGTACTTC
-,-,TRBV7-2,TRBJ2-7,CASSLASFTDTYEQYF,TGTGCCAGCAGCTTAGCCTCCTTTACAGATACCTACGAGCAGTACTTC
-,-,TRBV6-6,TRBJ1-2,CASSYSNRNPKGYTF,TGTGCCAGCAGTTACTCAAACAGGAACCCTAAAGGCTACACCTTC
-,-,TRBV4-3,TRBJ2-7,CASSQDGGPYEQYF,TGCGCCAGCAGCCAAGATGGGGGCCCCTACGAGCAGTACTTC
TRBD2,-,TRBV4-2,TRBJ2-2,CASSQDAGTSLLNTGELFF,TGTGCCAGCAGCCAAGACGCCGGGACTAGTTTATTGAACACCGGGGAGCTGTTTTTT
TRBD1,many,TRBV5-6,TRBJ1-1,CASSPKGQGTEAFF,TGTGCCAGCAGCCCCAAGGGACAGGGCACTGAAGCTTTCTTT
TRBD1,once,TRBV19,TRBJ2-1,CASSIVGQGTGEQFF,TGTGCCAGTAGTATAGTCGGACAGGGGACCGGTGAGCAGTTCTTC
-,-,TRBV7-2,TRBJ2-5,CASSLAARDQYF,TGTGCCAGCAGCTTAGCCGCCCGGGACCAGTACTTC
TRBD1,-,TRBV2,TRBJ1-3,CASRRQGGVGGNTIYF,TGTGCCAGCAGAAGACAGGGTGGGGTCGGTGGAAACACCATATATTTT
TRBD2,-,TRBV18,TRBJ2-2,CASSLIAGVDTGELFF,TGTGCCAGCTCACTAATAGCGGGAGTGGACACCGGGGAGCTGTTTTTT
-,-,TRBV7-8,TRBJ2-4,CASSLRQPLAKNIQYF,TGTGCCAGCAGCCTAAGACAGCCCCTAGCCAAAAACATTCAGTACTTC
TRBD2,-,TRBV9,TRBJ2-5,CASSTGGGETQYF,TGTGCCAGCAGCACGGGAGGCGGGGAGACCCAGTACTTC
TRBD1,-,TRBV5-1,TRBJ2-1,CASSLDRDRGNEQFF,TGCGCCAGCAGCTTAGACCGGGACAGAGGCAATGAGCAGTTCTTC